The source of this T cell receptor (beta chain) is a study of blood T cell repertoires in COVID-19. Study-level background: Samples representing acute and convalescent COVID-19 were sourced from the United States, Italy and Spain. T cells, B-cell-depleted T cells, or PBMCs supplied cDNA or gDNA.

The CDR3 totals 15 residues. V dropped 3 bases and J dropped 6; count of bases not matched to a gene: 7. Looked up from germline, CDR1 is DFQATT and CDR2 is SNEGSKA (reference sequence). Method: immunoSEQ multiplex PCR; TCRdb's copy keeps in-frame clones and lacks some. The sample holds 13,000 to 15,000 clones, 85% to 90% seen once. This TCR was recovered from a man aged 50-60 years with active COVID-19. The sequencing sample was made of peripheral blood. The chain carries TRBV20-1 and TRBJ2-2; 10 nucleotides align to TRBD2. This CDR3 is CSASKASGSAGELFF. The CDR3 bases are TGCAGTGCTAGTAAGGCTAGCGGGAGTGCCGGGGAGCTGTTTTTT.